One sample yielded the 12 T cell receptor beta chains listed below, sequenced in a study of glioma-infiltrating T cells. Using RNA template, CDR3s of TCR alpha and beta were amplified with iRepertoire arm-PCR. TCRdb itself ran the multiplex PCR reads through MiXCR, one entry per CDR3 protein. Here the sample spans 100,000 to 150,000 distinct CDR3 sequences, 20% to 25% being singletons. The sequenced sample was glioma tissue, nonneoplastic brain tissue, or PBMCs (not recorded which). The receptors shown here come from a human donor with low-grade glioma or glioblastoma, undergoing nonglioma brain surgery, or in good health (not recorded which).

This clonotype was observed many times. The chain's CDR3 is CASRRDSPYTF. DNA of the CDR3: TGTGCCAGCAGGCGCGACAGCCCCTACACCTTC. J is TRBJ1-2 and V is TRBV12-3 or TRBV12-4, with D tentatively TRBD1 (5 bases). The CDR3 totals 11 residues. V dropped 6 bases and J dropped 10 bases, with 12 bases sitting between them.

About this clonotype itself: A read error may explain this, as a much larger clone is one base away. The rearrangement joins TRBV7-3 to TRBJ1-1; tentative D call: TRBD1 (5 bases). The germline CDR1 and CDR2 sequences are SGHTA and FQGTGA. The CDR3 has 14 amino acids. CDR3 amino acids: CASRLTGLNTEAFF. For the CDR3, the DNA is TGTGCCAGCCGCTTAACGGGGCTTAACACTGAAGCTTTCTTT.

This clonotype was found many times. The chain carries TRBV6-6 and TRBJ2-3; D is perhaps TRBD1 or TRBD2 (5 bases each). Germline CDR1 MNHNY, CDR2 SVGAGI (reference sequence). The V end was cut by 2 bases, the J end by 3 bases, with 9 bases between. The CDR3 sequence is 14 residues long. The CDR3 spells CASSYRGGTDTQYF. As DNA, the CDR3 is TGTGCCAGCAGTTACAGGGGCGGGACAGATACGCAGTATTTT.

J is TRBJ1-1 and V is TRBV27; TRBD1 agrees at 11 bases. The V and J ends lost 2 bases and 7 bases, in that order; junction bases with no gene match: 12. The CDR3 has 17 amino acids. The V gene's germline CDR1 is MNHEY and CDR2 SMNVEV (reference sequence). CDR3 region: CASSLTPGGTGGLEAFF. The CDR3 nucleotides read TGTGCCAGCAGTTTAACTCCAGGAGGGACAGGGGGGCTTGAAGCTTTCTTT.

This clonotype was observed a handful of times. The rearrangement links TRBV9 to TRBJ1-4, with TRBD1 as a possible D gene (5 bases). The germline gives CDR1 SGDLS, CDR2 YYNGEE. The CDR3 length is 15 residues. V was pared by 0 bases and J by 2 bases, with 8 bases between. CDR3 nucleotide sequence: TGTGCCAGCAGCGTAGAGGGGATCACTAATGAAAAACTGTTTTTT. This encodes CASSVEGITNEKLFF.

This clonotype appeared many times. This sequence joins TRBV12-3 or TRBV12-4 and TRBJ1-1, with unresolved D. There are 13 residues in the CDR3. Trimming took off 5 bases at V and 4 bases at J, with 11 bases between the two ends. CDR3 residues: CASSSRYLTEAFF. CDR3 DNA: TGTGCCAGCAGTAGCAGGTACCTCACTGAAGCTTTCTTT.

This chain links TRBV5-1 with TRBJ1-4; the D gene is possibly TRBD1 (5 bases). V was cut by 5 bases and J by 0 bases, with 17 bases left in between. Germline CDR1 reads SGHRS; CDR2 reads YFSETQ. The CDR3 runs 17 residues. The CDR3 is CASSSGRLPSTNEKLFF. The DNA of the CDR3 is TGCGCCAGCAGTTCGGGACGGCTTCCCTCAACTAATGAAAAACTGTTTTTT.

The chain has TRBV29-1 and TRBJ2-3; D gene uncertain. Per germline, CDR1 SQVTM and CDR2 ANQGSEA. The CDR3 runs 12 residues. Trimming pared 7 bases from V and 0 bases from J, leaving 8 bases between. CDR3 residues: CSGLSSTDTQYF. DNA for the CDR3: TGCAGCGGGTTATCGAGCACAGATACGCAGTATTTT.

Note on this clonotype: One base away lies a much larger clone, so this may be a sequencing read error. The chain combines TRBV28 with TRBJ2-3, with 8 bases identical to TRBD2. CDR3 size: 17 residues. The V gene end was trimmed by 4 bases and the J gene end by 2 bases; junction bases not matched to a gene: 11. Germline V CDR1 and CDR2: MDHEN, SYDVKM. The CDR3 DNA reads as TGTGCCAGCAGTTCCGGGGCCAGCGGGAGCAACACAGATACGCAGTATTTT. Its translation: CASSSGASGSNTDTQYF.

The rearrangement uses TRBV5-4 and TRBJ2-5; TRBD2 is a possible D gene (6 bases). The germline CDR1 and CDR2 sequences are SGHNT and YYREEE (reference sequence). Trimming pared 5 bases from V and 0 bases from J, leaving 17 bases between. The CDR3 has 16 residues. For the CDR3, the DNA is TGTGCCAGCAGTACTGGTGTTGGGAGGTACCAAGAGACCCAGTACTTC. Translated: CASSTGVGRYQETQYF.

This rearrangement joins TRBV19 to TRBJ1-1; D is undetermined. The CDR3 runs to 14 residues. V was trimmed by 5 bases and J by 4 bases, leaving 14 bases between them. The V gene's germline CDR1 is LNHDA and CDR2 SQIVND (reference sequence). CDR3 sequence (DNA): TGTGCCAGTAGTTCGGGGTACTTCGGCACTGAAGCTTTCTTT. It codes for CASSSGYFGTEAFF.

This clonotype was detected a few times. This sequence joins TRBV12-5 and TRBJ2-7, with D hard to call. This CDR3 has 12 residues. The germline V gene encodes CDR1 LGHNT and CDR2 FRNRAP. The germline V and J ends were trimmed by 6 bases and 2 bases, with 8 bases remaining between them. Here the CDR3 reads CASGGRTYEQYF. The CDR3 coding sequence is TGTGCTAGTGGAGGGCGAACCTACGAGCAGTACTTC.